The 23 T cell receptor beta chains given below trace back to one sample, sequenced in a study of cytomegalovirus exposure and HLA in healthy donors (dated by TCRdb to 2016 to 2017). To prepare the library, the immunoSEQ multiplex PCR assay was applied. The multiplex PCR relied on a mix of 60 forward primers for TCR Vbeta segments and 13 reverse primers for TCR Jbeta segments. TCRdb mirrors the immuneACCESS table, restricted to in-frame sequences. Some clones are absent from its copies; in checked studies, under half trace to an unresolved V gene, and the reason for the others is unknown. A total of approximately 88,000 clones appear in this sample, roughly 76% of them only once. The ten top clones hold approximately 1.4% of the sample. The source material was PBMCs. Receptor source: a male donor in good health and CMV-seronegative.

J is TRBJ2-5 and V is TRBV18; 7 bases match TRBD1. Per the germline V gene, CDR1 is KGHSH and CDR2 is LQKENI. V gave up 2 bases and J gave up 5 bases; unmatched junction bases: 2. This CDR3 contains 13 residues. CDR3 nucleotide sequence: TGTGCCAGCTCACCAACAGGGGTGGAGACCCAGTACTTC. Its translation: CASSPTGVETQYF.

The chain recombines TRBV19 with TRBJ2-7, with D possibly being TRBD1 (6 bases). Per the germline V gene, CDR1 is LNHDA and CDR2 is SQIVND (reference sequence). The CDR3 spans 15 residues. The V end lost 5 bases, the J end lost 3 bases, and 17 bases lay between the germline ends. CDR3 bases: TGTGCCAGTAGTCCCTACCCCACAGGGATCTACGAGCAGTACTTC. This sequence encodes CASSPYPTGIYEQYF. Full variable domain (rest looked up from reference TRBV19 and TRBJ2-7): DGGITQSPKYLFRKEGQNVTLSCEQNLNHDAMYWYRQDPGQGLRLIYYSQIVNDFQKGDIAEGYSVSREKKESFPLTVTSAQKNPTAFYLCASSPYPTGIYEQYFGPGTRLTVT.

The chain uses TRBV9 and TRBJ2-7, with 11 positions matching TRBD1. The CDR3 sequence is 15 residues long. Germline loops: CDR1 SGDLS, CDR2 YYNGEE. The junction had 9 bases not matched to a gene; V was cut back by 7 bases and J by 3 bases. The CDR3 DNA reads TGTGCCAGCGCATCCGGACAGGGGGCGAGCTACGAGCAGTACTTC. Its protein product is CASASGQGASYEQYF.

V usage is TRBV28 and J usage is TRBJ2-5; weak D call: TRBD1 (6 bases). Germline V gene data show CDR1 as MDHEN and CDR2 as SYDVKM. Trimming pared 6 bases from V and 5 bases from J, leaving 13 bases between. CDR3 size: 13 residues. This chain's CDR3 is CASSFRGGETQYF. The CDR3 DNA reads TGTGCCAGCAGCTTCAGGGGTGGGGAGACCCAGTACTTC.

The chain employs TRBV6-5 and TRBJ1-1, with TRBD1 identical over 10 bases. The germline CDR1 and CDR2 sequences are MNHEY and SVGAGI. CDR3 length: 15 residues. Germline trimming cut 4 bases from V and 7 bases from J; bases unmatched to any gene: 9. For the CDR3, the DNA is TGTGCCAGCAGTTCCCCGGACAGGGGGTTTTTTGAAGCTTTCTTT. Residues: CASSSPDRGFFEAFF.

The J gene is TRBJ2-1, the V gene TRBV18; the D gene is possibly TRBD1 (6 bases). The CDR3 is made up of 16 amino acids. The germline gives CDR1 KGHSH, CDR2 LQKENI. V shed 5 bases and J shed 2 bases, with 16 bases lying between them. As DNA, the CDR3 is TGTGCCAGCTCATCCACTACAGGGCCAACCTACAATGAGCAGTTCTTC. Its translation is CASSSTTGPTYNEQFF.

The chain carries TRBV7-2 and TRBJ2-3, with 11 bases lining up with TRBD2. Germline CDR1 is SGHTA and CDR2 is FQGNSA. V lost 5 bases, J lost 2 bases, and 6 bases stayed unmatched. The CDR3 has 16 residues. The CDR3 loop is CASSEGTSGVTDTQYF. The CDR3 DNA reads TGTGCCAGCAGCGAGGGGACTAGCGGAGTCACAGATACGCAGTATTTT. Filled out from reference TRBV7-2 and TRBJ2-3, the complete variable domain reads GAGVSQSPSNKVTEKGKDVELRCDPISGHTALYWYRQSLGQGLEFLIYFQGNSAPDKSGLPSDRFSAERTGGSVSTLTIQRTQQEDSAVYLCASSEGTSGVTDTQYFGPGTRLTVL.

This chain connects TRBV28 to TRBJ2-3; 11 bases are a match to TRBD1. The CDR3 is made up of 18 amino acids. Trimming cost V 2 bases and J 1 base; bases outside gene matches: 8. Germline V gene lookup returns CDR1 MDHEN and CDR2 SYDVKM. CDR3 coding DNA: TGTGCCAGCAGTTTAGTCCTCCGGGACAGGGGGGGCACAGATACGCAGTATTTT. As protein: CASSLVLRDRGGTDTQYF. Full variable domain (missing parts from reference TRBV28 and TRBJ2-3): DVKVTQSSRYLVKRTGEKVFLECVQDMDHENMFWYRQDPGLGLRLIYFSYDVKMKEKGDIPEGYSVSREKKERFSLILESASTNQTSMYLCASSLVLRDRGGTDTQYFGPGTRLTVL.

The J gene is TRBJ2-3, the V gene TRBV6-4; 10 nucleotides agree with TRBD1. Per germline, CDR1 MRHNA and CDR2 SNTAGT. V was clipped by 6 bases and J by 4 bases; unmatched bases: 7. This CDR3 has 15 amino acids. This CDR3 reads CASRLRDRGADTQYF. CDR3 DNA: TGTGCCAGCAGGCTCCGGGACAGGGGTGCAGATACGCAGTATTTT.

The chain carries TRBV27 and TRBJ1-6; D gene unclear. The CDR3 contains 16 residues. The V gene's germline CDR1 is MNHEY and CDR2 SMNVEV (reference sequence). V lost 2 bases, J lost 0 bases, and 8 bases lay in between. The CDR3 DNA sequence: TGTGCCAGCAGTTTAGCGGGTAGCTCCTATAATTCACCCCTCCACTTT. Encoded protein: CASSLAGSSYNSPLHF.

Only one count was recorded for this clone. This rearrangement joins TRBV6-4 to TRBJ2-3; possible D gene TRBD2, 6 bases. V was shortened by 0 bases and J by 1 base, with 8 bases between the two germline ends. The CDR3 is 15 residues long. The germline CDR1 and CDR2 sequences are MRHNA and SNTAGT. The CDR3 DNA reads as TGTGCCAGCAGTGACTCCCCGGGGGGCACAGATACGCAGTATTTT. This encodes CASSDSPGGTDTQYF.

The chain couples TRBV5-4 to TRBJ2-2, with TRBD2 identical over 9 bases. The CDR3 is made up of 17 amino acids. J lost 5 bases, V lost 0 bases, and 8 bases had no gene match. Germline V gives CDR1 SGHNT, CDR2 YYREEE (reference sequence). CDR3 region: CASSLALAGMGTGELFF. CDR3 DNA: TGTGCCAGCAGCTTGGCCCTAGCGGGGATGGGAACCGGGGAGCTGTTTTTT.

The chain combines TRBV7-9 with TRBJ2-7, with 7 bases that match TRBD1. The CDR3 has 17 amino acids. Germline CDR1 reads SEHNR; CDR2 reads FQNEAQ (reference sequence). Trimming at V came to 4 bases and at J to 0 bases, leaving 12 bases not matched to a gene. CDR3 in amino acids: CASSSDPGTADSYEQYF. The DNA for the CDR3 is TGTGCCAGCAGCTCCGATCCCGGGACAGCTGACTCCTACGAGCAGTACTTC.

The genes are TRBV9 and TRBJ1-3; no firm D call. Trimming removed 0 bases from V and 7 bases from J, with 14 bases in between. Germline assignment: CDR1 SGDLS and CDR2 YYNGEE. The CDR3 contains 15 residues. The CDR3 reads CASSVDPLAGNTIYF. Written as DNA, the CDR3 is TGTGCCAGCAGCGTAGACCCCCTCGCCGGTAACACCATATATTTT.

This clone is medium-sized within its sample. The gene calls are TRBV28 and TRBJ1-1; D remains unclear. The CDR3 has 12 residues. Germline V gives CDR1 MDHEN, CDR2 SYDVKM. The CDR3 region has the DNA TGTGGGGTTCAGCAGGTGAACACTGAAGCTTTCTTT. It translates to CGVQQVNTEAFF.

The V gene is TRBV5-1, the J gene TRBJ1-4, with D possibly TRBD1 on 5 matching bases. Germline V gene data show CDR1 as SGHRS and CDR2 as YFSETQ. Trimming took off 0 bases at V and 7 bases at J, with 16 bases between the two ends. This CDR3 has 16 residues. CDR3 in amino acids: CASSLEPQGPLEKLFF. In DNA, the CDR3 is TGCGCCAGCAGCTTGGAGCCCCAGGGCCCTCTTGAAAAACTGTTTTTT.

The V call is TRBV7-5, the J call TRBJ2-6; no DNA check was done on the table's D call, TRBD1. TRBV7-5 is assigned pseudogene status. This CDR3 contains 17 residues. The CDR3, as DNA: TGTGCCAGAAGCCCATGGGACACCGGCTCTGGGGCCAACGTCCTGACTTTC. Translated: CARSPWDTGSGANVLTF.

The chain links TRBV6-7 to TRBJ2-2, with 10 bases identical to TRBD2. TRBV6-7 is noted as an ORF with a role that remains uncertain. The CDR3 spans 16 residues. V lost 6 bases, J lost 3 bases, and 7 bases stayed unmatched. The CDR3 DNA is TGTGCCAGCAGCGCATTAGCGGGAGGTTACACCGGGGAGCTGTTTTTT. Translation: CASSALAGGYTGELFF.

The chain employs TRBV27 and TRBJ2-2; the D gene is possibly TRBD1 (5 bases). CDR3 length: 17 residues. Trimming shortened V by 5 bases and J by 8 bases, and 24 bases separated the two germline ends. Germline CDR1 reads MNHEY; CDR2 reads SMNVEV (reference sequence). CDR3 nucleotide sequence: TGTGCCAGCAGTCTCATCCCCTTGACAGTTAGGGAAGGGGAGCTGTTTTTT. Translating it yields CASSLIPLTVREGELFF.

The CDR3 DNA reads as TGTGCCAGCAGTTCGCAACTTCCGGGACAGGGGACAGATACGCAGTATTTT. Its protein is CASSSQLPGQGTDTQYF. This sequence joins TRBV28 and TRBJ2-3; 10 positions agree with TRBD1. With V trimmed by 4 bases and J by 3 bases, 10 bases remained unmatched. This CDR3 comprises 17 residues. The V gene's germline CDR1 is MDHEN and CDR2 SYDVKM.

J is TRBJ2-2 and V is TRBV28; no firm D call. V lost 3 bases and J lost 0, with 5 bases in between. The V gene's germline CDR1 is MDHEN and CDR2 SYDVKM. There are 14 residues in the CDR3. The chain's CDR3 is CASSFRTNTGELFF. In nucleotides, the CDR3 is TGTGCCAGCAGTTTTCGTACGAACACCGGGGAGCTGTTTTTT.

The chain uses TRBV19 and TRBJ1-6; TRBD1 is a possible D gene (6 bases). This CDR3 has 14 amino acids. Germline V gene lookup returns CDR1 LNHDA and CDR2 SQIVND (reference sequence). Trimming left V 4 bases short and J 7 bases short, with 11 bases between. Here the CDR3 DNA reads TGTGCCAGTAGTACCAACACAGGGAATTCACCCCTCCACTTT. Translated: CASSTNTGNSPLHF.

The V gene is TRBV28, the J gene TRBJ1-5; D is possibly TRBD1 (5 bases). Trimming removed 5 bases from V and 2 bases from J, with 7 bases in between. Germline CDR1 MDHEN, CDR2 SYDVKM. The CDR3 extends over 13 amino acids. CDR3: CASSIQGNQPQHF. Written as DNA, the CDR3 is TGTGCCAGCAGTATACAGGGCAATCAGCCCCAGCATTTT.